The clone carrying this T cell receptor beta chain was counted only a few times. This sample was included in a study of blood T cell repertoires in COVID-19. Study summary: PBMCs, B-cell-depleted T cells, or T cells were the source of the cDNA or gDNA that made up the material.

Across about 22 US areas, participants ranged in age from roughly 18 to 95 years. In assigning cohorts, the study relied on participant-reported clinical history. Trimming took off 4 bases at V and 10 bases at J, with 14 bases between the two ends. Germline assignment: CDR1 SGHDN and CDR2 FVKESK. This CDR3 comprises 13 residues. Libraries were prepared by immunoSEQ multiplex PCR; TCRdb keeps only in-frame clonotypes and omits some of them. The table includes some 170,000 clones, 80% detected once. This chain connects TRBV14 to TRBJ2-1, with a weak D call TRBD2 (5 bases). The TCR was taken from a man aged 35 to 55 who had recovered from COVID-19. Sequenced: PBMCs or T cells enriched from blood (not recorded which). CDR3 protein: CASSRPAAKEQFF. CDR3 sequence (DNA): TGTGCCAGCAGCCGTCCAGCGGCGAAGGAGCAGTTCTTC.